A selection of T cell receptor beta chains follows, all from one sample in a study of identical twins. Each CDR3 protein is one row after TCRdb ran MiXCR on the 5' RACE reads. The sample shows about 530,000 distinct CDR3 sequences, about a fifth of them seen only once. The sample was also linked to a second study, of yellow fever vaccine responses in identical twins.

The specimen was CD4+ T cells sorted from blood. These receptors were collected from a woman younger than 35 in good health. Each CDR3 is given with its conserved first and last residue. The D gene is left open where the match is weak. Expanded clones are given a class, and other clones once, few, many or no size at all.

j_call,v_call,d_call,clone_size,cdr3_nt,cdr3_aa
TRBJ2-3,TRBV10-3,-,few,TGTGCCACGGCGGTTGGGGGAGATACGCAGTATTTT,CATAVGGDTQYF
TRBJ2-3,TRBV11-1,-,few,TGTGCCAGCAGCACCCCGAACACGGGGCAACCCCAGGGAAGAACAGATACGCAGTATTTT,CASSTPNTGQPQGRTDTQYF
TRBJ2-7,TRBV15,TRBD2,-,TGTGCCACCAGCAGAGATTCCAGACTAGCGGGAAAGGTCGGCTCCTACGAGCAGTACTTC,CATSRDSRLAGKVGSYEQYF
TRBJ2-3,TRBV11-2,-,many,TGTGCCAGCAGCTTAGGAGGTGGCCGGGCAGATACGCAGTATTTT,CASSLGGGRADTQYF
TRBJ2-7,TRBV19,-,-,TGTGCCAGTAGTACCCAGGGACGGCGCTACGAGCAGTACTTC,CASSTQGRRYEQYF
TRBJ1-1,TRBV29-1,-,few,TGCAGCGTTGGCAGCCTCCTCATGAACACTGAAGCTTTCTTT,CSVGSLLMNTEAFF
TRBJ2-2,TRBV29-1,-,few,TGCAGCGTTGAGGGCTACGAGAACACCGGGGAGCTGTTTTTT,CSVEGYENTGELFF
TRBJ2-3,TRBV5-1,TRBD1,few,TGCGCCAGCAGCGTCTTGACGGGACAGAGCACAGATACGCAGTATTTT,CASSVLTGQSTDTQYF
TRBJ2-2,TRBV29-1,TRBD2,-,TGCAGCGCTAGGGGCAGTATCACTAGCGGTCAGAACACCGGGGAGCTGTTTTTT,CSARGSITSGQNTGELFF
TRBJ1-2,TRBV20-1,TRBD1,-,TGCAGTGCTAGCGCCTCCGGGACAGGGGTTTTAGCTAACTATGGCTACACCTTC,CSASASGTGVLANYGYTF
TRBJ2-2,TRBV11-2,-,few,TGTGCCAGCAGCCCATTAGTGTTAGGGTACACCGGGGAGCTGTTTTTT,CASSPLVLGYTGELFF
TRBJ2-2,TRBV10-2,-,many,TGCGCCAGCAGTGATTGGAACACCGGGGAGCTGTTTTTT,CASSDWNTGELFF
TRBJ2-2,TRBV24-1,-,-,TGTGCCACCAGTGGTGGAGTCGGCACCGGGGAGCTGTTTTTT,CATSGGVGTGELFF
TRBJ2-1,TRBV2,-,-,TGTGCCAGCAGTGAGGGGTATAGGGCGGGGCAGTTCTTC,CASSEGYRAGQFF
TRBJ1-1,TRBV12-3/TRBV12-4,-,few,TGTGCCAGCAGTTTAAAAGGAGGGGGGACAACGAACACTGAAGCTTTCTTT,CASSLKGGGTTNTEAFF
TRBJ1-5,TRBV12-3/TRBV12-4,-,-,TGTGCCAGCAGTCAGGGACAAAGAAATCAGCCCCAGCATTTT,CASSQGQRNQPQHF
TRBJ2-1,TRBV11-2,TRBD2,-,TGTGCCAGCAGCTTGGTATTACGGGGGGACCCCCTCTACAATGAGCAGTTCTTC,CASSLVLRGDPLYNEQFF
TRBJ2-6,TRBV14,-,-,TGTGCCAGCAGCCAATATGGACTCCCGTTGACTGGGGCCAACGTCCTGACTTTC,CASSQYGLPLTGANVLTF
TRBJ1-6,TRBV6-1,TRBD1,-,TGTGCCAGCATGGGACAGGGGGTCAATTCACCCCTCCACTTT,CASMGQGVNSPLHF
TRBJ2-7,TRBV27,-,-,TGTGCCAGCAGGCTCCACTGGGGGGCGGAGCAGTACTTC,CASRLHWGAEQYF
TRBJ2-1,TRBV3-1,TRBD2,few,TGTGCCAGCAGCCAGCCGACTAGCGGGGATGAGCAGTTCTTC,CASSQPTSGDEQFF
TRBJ2-7,TRBV5-1,-,many,TGCGCCAGCAGCTTGGACGGGAGCAGTTCCTACGAGCAGTACTTC,CASSLDGSSSYEQYF
TRBJ2-3,TRBV27,TRBD2,-,TGTGCCAGCAGTCCATCCCTCGGACTAGCGGGAGTGAATACGCAGTATTTT,CASSPSLGLAGVNTQYF
TRBJ2-2,TRBV7-3,TRBD2,-,TGTGCCAGCAGCTCCTCGGGAGGGGGCGGGGAGCTGTTTTTT,CASSSSGGGGELFF
TRBJ2-2,TRBV2,-,few,TGTGCCAGCCTAGGGGTCGGGGAGCTGTTTTTT,CASLGVGELFF
TRBJ1-4,TRBV13,-,few,TGTGCCAGCAGCTTCGGAGAAAAACTGTTTTTT,CASSFGEKLFF
TRBJ2-1,TRBV5-5,-,-,TGTGCCAGCAGCTCGGGGGGGACAGGGAGGAATGAGCAGTTCTTC,CASSSGGTGRNEQFF
TRBJ2-1,TRBV5-1,-,-,TGCGCCAGCAGCTTGGCCTACGCCGGGGGCAAATACAATGAGCAGTTCTTC,CASSLAYAGGKYNEQFF
TRBJ2-2,TRBV10-3,TRBD1,-,TGTGCCATCAGTGATCAGGGACAGGGATCGTCGGACACCGGGGAGCTGTTTTTT,CAISDQGQGSSDTGELFF
TRBJ2-7,TRBV5-1,TRBD1,-,TGCGCCAGCAGCATGGGACAGCCCCGGATCTACGAGCAGTACTTC,CASSMGQPRIYEQYF
TRBJ2-1,TRBV2,-,-,TGTGCCAGCAGGCCCCACGCGCTGAGCTCCTACAATGAGCAGTTCTTC,CASRPHALSSYNEQFF
TRBJ2-1,TRBV24-1,-,-,TGTGCCACCAGTGACGGACACGAACGGGATGAGCAGTTCTTC,CATSDGHERDEQFF
TRBJ2-1,TRBV20-1,-,few,TGCAGTGTTGCGCAGGGGTCCTACAATGAGCAGTTCTTC,CSVAQGSYNEQFF
TRBJ2-2,TRBV14,TRBD2,few,TGTGCCAGCAGCCCTAGCGGGGGGGCAACCGGGGAGCTGTTTTTT,CASSPSGGATGELFF
TRBJ2-1,TRBV15,TRBD2,-,TGTGCCACCAGCAGGGAGGCGGGGGGGCAAAATGAGCAGTTCTTC,CATSREAGGQNEQFF
TRBJ1-6,TRBV27,TRBD1,few,TGTGCCAGCAGTTCCCTGGACAGGTTTAATTCACCCCTCCACTTT,CASSSLDRFNSPLHF
TRBJ2-7,TRBV5-1,-,few,TGCGCCAGCAGTTCGACCGGGGTCCTAAACTACGAGCAGTACTTC,CASSSTGVLNYEQYF
TRBJ2-1,TRBV4-2,TRBD2,few,TGTGCCAGCAGCCAGGGATGGACTAGCGGGAGGGCCCCTAGCTCCTACAATGAGCAGTTCTTC,CASSQGWTSGRAPSSYNEQFF
TRBJ2-4,TRBV12-3/TRBV12-4,-,few,TGTGCCAGCAGTTCCAGACAGGCGCAGTACTTC,CASSSRQAQYF
TRBJ2-3,TRBV10-3,-,-,TGTGCCATCACCGCCGGACTCCGCACAGATACGCAGTATTTT,CAITAGLRTDTQYF
TRBJ2-4,TRBV6-2/TRBV6-3,TRBD1,-,TGTGCCAGCAGTTTTTCGGGACAGATAAACATTCAGTACTTC,CASSFSGQINIQYF
TRBJ1-1,TRBV10-3,TRBD1,-,TGTGCCACTAAAACAGGGGACCCCACGGTTGCTGAAGCTTTCTTT,CATKTGDPTVAEAFF
TRBJ2-3,TRBV7-8,TRBD1,few,TGTGCCAGCAGCCTCCGGCCAGGGGGCAGTGGTGATACGCAGTATTTT,CASSLRPGGSGDTQYF
TRBJ2-2,TRBV12-3/TRBV12-4,-,-,TGTGCCAGCACTCCTAGCGTGGGCGGGGAGCTGTTTTTT,CASTPSVGGELFF
TRBJ2-2,TRBV25-1,-,-,TGTGCCAGCAGTGGGAAACAGGGATATGGAACCGGGGAGCTGTTTTTT,CASSGKQGYGTGELFF
TRBJ2-1,TRBV5-1,TRBD2,few,TGCGCCAGCAAGGGACTAGCGGGAGCGGATAGGCAGTTCTTC,CASKGLAGADRQFF
TRBJ2-1,TRBV9,-,-,TGTGCCAGCAGCGTAGCACATACCTCCTACAATGAGCAGTTCTTC,CASSVAHTSYNEQFF
TRBJ1-5,TRBV5-1,-,-,TGCGCCAGCAGCTTGGCCGAGTTCGTAAATCAGCCCCAGCATTTT,CASSLAEFVNQPQHF
TRBJ1-2,TRBV11-2,-,-,TGTGCCAGCAGCTCGGTTGGCACGGCCAACTATGGCTACACCTTC,CASSSVGTANYGYTF